This record covers a single TCR beta chain. Its antigen is currently unknown. This sample stems from a study of shared clonotypes between healthy human individuals. Study-wide points: Shared clonotypes across all four donors exceeded non-shared ones in generation probability.

Germline assignment: CDR1 MDHEN and CDR2 SYDVKM. The CDR3 is 13 residues long. After removal of 2 bases from V and 14 bases from J, the junction contained 7 bases not matched to a gene. Sequencing was performed with immunoSEQ multiplex PCR; in TCRdb, only in-frame clones are kept and a portion is missing. Of 2,500,000 or so clones in the sample, just under 95% were seen once. Sequenced sample: naive CD4+ T cells from PBMCs. Documented subset: CD45RA+ positively selected. The gene calls are TRBV28 and TRBJ2-1; 9 bases fit TRBD2. The source is a young man in good health. Some clones in this sample may be carry-over from other donors' samples. In nucleotides, the CDR3 is TGTGCCAGCAGTTTAGTTAGCGGGAGAGCAAAGTTCTTC. Its protein product is CASSLVSGRAKFF.